This T cell receptor (beta chain) was captured by sequencing in a study of shared clonotypes between healthy human individuals. This clone has only one observation. The V gene's germline CDR1 is MNHNS and CDR2 SASEGT. The CDR3 length is 13 residues. Between the trimmed V and J ends, which lost 4 bases and 3 bases, there was a span of 7 bases. TCRdb's table, derived via immunoSEQ multiplex PCR, lists solely in-frame clones and lacks some. The table has a few hundred thousand clones, 65% seen once. The sample consisted of memory CD4+ T cells sorted from blood. Subset denoted: CD45RA-negative fraction. This receptor was taken from a man aged 30 to 39 in good health. V usage is TRBV6-1 and J usage is TRBJ1-5, with D maybe TRBD1 (5 bases). DNA of the CDR3: TGTGCCAGCAGTGCCGGGACCAATCAGCCCCAGCATTTT. As protein: CASSAGTNQPQHF.